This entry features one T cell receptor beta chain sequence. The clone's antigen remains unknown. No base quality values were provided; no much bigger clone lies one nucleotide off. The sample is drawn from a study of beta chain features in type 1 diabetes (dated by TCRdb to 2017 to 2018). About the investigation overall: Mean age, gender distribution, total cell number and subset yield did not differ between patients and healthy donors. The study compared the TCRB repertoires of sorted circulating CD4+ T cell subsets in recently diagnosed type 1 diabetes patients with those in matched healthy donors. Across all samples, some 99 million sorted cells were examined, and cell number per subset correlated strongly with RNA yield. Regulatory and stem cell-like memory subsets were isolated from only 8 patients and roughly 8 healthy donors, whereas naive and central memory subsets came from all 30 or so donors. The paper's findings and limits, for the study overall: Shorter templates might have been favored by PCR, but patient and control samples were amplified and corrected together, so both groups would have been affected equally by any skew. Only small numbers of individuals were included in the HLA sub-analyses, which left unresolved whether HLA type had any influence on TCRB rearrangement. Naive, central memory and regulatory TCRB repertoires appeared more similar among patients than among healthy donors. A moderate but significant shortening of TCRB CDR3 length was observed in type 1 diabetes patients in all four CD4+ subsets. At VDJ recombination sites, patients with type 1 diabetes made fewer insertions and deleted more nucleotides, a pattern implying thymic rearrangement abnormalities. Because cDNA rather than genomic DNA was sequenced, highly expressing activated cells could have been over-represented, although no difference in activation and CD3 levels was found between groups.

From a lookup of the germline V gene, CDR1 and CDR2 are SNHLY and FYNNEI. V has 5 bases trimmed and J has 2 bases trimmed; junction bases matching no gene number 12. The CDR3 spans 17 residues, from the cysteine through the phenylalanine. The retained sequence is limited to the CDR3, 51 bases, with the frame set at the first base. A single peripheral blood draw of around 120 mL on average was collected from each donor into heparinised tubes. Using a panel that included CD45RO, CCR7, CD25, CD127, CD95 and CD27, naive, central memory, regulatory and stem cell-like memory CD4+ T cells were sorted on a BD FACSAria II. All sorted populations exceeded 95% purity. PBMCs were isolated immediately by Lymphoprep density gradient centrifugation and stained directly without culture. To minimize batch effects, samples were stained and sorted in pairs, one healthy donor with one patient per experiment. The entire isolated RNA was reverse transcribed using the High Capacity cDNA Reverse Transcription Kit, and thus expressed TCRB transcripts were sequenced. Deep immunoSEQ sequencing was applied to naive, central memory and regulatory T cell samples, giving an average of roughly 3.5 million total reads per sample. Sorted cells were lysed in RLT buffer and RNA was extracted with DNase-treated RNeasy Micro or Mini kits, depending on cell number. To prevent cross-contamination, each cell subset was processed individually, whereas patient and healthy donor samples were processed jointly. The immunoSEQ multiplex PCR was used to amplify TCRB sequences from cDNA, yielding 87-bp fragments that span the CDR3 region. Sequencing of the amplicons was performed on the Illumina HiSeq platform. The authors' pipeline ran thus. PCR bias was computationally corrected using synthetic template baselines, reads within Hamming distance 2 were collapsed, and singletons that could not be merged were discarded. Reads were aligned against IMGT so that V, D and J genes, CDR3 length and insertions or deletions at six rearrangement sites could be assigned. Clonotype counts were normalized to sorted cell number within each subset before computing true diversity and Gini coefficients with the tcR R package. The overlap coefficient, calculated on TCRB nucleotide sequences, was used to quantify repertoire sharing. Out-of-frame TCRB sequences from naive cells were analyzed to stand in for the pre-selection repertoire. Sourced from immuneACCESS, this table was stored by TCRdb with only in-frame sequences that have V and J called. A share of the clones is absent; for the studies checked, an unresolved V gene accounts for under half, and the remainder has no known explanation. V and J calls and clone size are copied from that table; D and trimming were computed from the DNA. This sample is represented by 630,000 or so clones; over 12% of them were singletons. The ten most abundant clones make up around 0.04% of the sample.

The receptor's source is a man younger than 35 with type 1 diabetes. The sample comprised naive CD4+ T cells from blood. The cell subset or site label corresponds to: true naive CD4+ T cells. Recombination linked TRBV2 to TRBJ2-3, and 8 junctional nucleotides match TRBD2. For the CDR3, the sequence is CASSPLDRAGATDTQYF. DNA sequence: TGTGCCAGCAGTCCCCTCGACAGAGCGGGGGCCACAGATACGCAGTATTTT.